What follows describes a single T cell receptor beta chain. The antigen remains undetermined. This sample was taken from a study of yellow fever vaccine responses in identical twins. General study results and limits: On the reported evidence, twins' vaccine T cell responses seemed partly convergent and partly personalized.

In TCRdb, the RT-PCR reads were re-called with MiXCR into one record per CDR3 protein. The profile shows 3,000 to 4,500 distinct CDR3 sequences, 90% of them singletons. Germline V gene data show CDR1 as SGHNT and CDR2 as YENEEA. Trimming took off 4 bases at V and 6 bases at J, with 10 bases between the two ends. The CDR3 is 13 amino acids. The input for sequencing was T cells from blood (PBMCs), unsorted or a sorted subset (not recorded which), taken before or after yellow fever vaccination (not recorded which). The receptor comes from a woman between 18 and 29 years old who received the yellow fever vaccine. The genes are TRBV11-3 and TRBJ2-1, with D possibly TRBD2 on 5 matching bases. CDR3 DNA sequence: TGTGCCAGCAGCTCCTCCGGGATCAATGAGCAGTTCTTC. Amino acids: CASSSSGINEQFF.